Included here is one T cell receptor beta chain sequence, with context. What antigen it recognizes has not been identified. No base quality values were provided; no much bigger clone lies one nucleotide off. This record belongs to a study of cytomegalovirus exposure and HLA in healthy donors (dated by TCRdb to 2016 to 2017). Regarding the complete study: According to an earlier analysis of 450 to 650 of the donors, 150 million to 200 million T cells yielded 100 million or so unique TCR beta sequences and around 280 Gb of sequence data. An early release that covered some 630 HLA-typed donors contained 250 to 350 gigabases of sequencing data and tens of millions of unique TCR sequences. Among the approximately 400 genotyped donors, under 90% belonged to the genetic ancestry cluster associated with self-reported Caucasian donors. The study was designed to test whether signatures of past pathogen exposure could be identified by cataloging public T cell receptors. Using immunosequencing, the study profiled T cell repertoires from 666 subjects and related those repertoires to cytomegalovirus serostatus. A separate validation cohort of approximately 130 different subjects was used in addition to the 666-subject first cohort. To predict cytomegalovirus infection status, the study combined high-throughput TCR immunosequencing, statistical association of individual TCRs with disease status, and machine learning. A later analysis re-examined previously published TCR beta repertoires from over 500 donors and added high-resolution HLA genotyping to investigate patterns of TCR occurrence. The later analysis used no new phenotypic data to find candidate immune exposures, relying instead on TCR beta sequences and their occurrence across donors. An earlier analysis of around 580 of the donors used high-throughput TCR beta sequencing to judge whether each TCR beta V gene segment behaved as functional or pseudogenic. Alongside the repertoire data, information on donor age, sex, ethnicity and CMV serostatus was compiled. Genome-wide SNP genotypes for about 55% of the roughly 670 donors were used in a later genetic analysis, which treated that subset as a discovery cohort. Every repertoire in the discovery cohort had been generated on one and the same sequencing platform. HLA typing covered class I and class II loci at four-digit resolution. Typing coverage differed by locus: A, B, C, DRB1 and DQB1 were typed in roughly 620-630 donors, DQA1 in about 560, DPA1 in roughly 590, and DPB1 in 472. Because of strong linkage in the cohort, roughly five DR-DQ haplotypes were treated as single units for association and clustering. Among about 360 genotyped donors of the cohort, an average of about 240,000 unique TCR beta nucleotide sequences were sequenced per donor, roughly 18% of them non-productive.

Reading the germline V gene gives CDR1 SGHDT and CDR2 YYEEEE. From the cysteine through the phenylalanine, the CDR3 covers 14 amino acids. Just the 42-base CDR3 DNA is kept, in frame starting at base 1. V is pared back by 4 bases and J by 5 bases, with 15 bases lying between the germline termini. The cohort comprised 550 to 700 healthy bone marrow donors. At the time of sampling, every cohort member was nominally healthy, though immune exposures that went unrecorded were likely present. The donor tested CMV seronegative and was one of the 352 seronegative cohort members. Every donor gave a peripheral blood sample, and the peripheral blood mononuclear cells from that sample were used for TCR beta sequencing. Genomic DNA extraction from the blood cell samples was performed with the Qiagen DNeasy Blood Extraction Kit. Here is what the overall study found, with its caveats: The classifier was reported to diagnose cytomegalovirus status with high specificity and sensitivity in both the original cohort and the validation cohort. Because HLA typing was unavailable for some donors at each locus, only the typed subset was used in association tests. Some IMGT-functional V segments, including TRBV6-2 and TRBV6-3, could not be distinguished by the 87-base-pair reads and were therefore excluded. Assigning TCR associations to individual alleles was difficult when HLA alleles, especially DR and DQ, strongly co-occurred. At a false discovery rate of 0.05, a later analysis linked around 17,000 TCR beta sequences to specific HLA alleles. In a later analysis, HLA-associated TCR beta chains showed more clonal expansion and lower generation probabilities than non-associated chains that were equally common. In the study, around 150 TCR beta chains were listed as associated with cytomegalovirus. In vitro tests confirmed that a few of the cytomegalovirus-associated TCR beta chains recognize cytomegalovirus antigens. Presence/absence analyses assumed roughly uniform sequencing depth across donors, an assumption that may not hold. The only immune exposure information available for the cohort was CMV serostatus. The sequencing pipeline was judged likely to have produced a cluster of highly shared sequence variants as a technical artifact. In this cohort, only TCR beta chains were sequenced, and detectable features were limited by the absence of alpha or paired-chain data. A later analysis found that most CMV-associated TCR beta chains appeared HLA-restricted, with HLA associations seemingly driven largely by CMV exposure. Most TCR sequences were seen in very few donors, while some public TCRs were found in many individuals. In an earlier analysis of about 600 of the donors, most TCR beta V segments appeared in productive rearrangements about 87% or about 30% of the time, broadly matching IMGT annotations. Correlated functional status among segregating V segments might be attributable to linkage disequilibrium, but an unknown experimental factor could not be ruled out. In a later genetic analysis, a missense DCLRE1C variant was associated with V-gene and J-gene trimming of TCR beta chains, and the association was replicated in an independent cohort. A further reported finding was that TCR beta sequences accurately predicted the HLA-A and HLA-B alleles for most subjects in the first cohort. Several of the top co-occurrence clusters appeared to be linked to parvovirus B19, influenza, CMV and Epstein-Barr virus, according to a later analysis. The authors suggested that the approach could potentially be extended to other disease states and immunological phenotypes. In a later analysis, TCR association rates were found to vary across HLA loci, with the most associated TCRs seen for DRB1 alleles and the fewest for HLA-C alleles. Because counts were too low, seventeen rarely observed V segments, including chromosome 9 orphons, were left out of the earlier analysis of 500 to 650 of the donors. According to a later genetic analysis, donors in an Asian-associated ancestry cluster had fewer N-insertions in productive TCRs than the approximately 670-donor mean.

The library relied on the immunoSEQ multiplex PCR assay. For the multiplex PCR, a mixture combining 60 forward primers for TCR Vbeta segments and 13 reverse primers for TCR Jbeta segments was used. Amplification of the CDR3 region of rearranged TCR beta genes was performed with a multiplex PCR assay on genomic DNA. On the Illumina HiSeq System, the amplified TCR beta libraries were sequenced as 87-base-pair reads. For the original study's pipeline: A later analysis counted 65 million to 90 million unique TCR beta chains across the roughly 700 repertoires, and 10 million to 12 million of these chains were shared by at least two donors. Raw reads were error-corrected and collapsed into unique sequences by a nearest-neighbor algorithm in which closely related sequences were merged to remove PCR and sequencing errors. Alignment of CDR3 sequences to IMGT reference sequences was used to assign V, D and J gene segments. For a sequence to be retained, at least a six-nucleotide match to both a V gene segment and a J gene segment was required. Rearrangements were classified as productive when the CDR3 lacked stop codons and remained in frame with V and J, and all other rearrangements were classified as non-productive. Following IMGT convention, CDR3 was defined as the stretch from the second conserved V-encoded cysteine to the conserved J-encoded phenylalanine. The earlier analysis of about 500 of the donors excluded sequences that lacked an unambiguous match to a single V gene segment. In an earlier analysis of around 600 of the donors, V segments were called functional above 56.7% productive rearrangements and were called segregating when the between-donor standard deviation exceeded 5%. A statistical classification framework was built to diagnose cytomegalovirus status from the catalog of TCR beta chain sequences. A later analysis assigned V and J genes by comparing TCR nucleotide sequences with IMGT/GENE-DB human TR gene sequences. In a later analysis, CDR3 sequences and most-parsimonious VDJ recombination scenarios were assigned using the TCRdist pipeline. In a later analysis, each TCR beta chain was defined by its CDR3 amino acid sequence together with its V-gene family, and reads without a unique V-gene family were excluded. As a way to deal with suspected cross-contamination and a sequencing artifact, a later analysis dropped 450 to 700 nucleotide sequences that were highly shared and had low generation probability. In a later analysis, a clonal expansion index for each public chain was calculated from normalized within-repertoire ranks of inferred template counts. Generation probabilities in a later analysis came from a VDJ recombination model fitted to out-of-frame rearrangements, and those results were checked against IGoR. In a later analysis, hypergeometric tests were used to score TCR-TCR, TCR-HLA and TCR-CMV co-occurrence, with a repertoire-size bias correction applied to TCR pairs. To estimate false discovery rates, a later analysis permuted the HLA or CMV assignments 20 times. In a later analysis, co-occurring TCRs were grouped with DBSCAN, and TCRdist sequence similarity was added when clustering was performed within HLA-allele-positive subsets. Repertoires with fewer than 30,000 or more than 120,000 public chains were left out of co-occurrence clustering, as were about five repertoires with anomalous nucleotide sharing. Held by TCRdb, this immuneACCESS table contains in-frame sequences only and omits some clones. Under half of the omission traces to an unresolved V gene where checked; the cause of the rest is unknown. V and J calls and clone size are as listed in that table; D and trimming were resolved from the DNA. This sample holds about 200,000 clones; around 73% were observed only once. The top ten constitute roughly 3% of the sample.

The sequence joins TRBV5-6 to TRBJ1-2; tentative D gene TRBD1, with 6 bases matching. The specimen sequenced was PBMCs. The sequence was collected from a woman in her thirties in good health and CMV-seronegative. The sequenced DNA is TGTGCCAGCAGCCCTAGAAAGGGACATTATGGCTACACCTTC. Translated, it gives CASSPRKGHYGYTF.